The subject of this entry is one T cell receptor beta chain. Libraries were prepared by immunoSEQ multiplex PCR; TCRdb keeps only in-frame clonotypes and omits some of them. The data hold roughly 120,000 clones, with about 93% observed a single time. This specimen comes from a study of control samples from healthy donors and cancer patients. V gave up 5 bases and J gave up 7 bases, with 17 bases separating them. This CDR3 is built from 14 residues. The germline CDR1 and CDR2 sequences are SGHTA and FQGNSA. What was sequenced was blood. The sequence came from a young man in good health. The genes are TRBV7-2 and TRBJ1-2; TRBD1 might be the D (5 bases). The CDR3 loop is CASSPGQASSGYTF. The CDR3 DNA is TGTGCCAGCAGCCCAGGGCAGGCGTCGAGTGGCTACACCTTC.